This T cell receptor (beta chain) was observed in a study of cytomegalovirus exposure and HLA in healthy donors. Overall study results and limits: According to a later analysis, TCR clusters from the first cohort tended to co-occur in the roughly 130 validation repertoires. There were a few CMV-associated chains whose specificity for CMV antigens was confirmed in vitro. Reports showed the classifier diagnosing cytomegalovirus status with high specificity and sensitivity. The study designated fewer than 200 TCR beta chains cytomegalovirus-associated.

In germline, CDR1 is SGHTA, CDR2 FQGNSA. CDR3 length: 16 residues. V gave up 5 bases and J gave up 4 bases; unmatched junction bases: 9. Profiled with immunoSEQ multiplex PCR; TCRdb holds only in-frame clones, not every one. The data hold 250,000 or so clones, with 80% to 90% observed a single time. In the case of this clone: What it binds is not known.

The receptor's source is a man between 18 and 35 years old in good health and CMV-seronegative. J is TRBJ2-3 and V is TRBV7-2; 10 nucleotides line up with TRBD2. The sample comprised PBMCs. CDR3 in amino acids: CASSPYLAGVSDTQYF. The DNA of the CDR3 is TGTGCCAGCAGCCCCTATCTAGCGGGAGTATCAGATACGCAGTATTTT.